One sample yielded the 6 T cell receptor beta chains listed below, sequenced in a study of beta chain features in type 1 diabetes. General study results and limits: Among all four CD4+ subsets, Type 1 diabetes patients had TCRB CDR3s that were moderately but significantly shorter.

The isolated RNA, all of it, was reverse transcribed, so expressed TCRB transcripts were what got sequenced. TCRdb keeps only in-frame clones here, not all; method: immunoSEQ multiplex PCR. The table lists approximately 260,000 clones, roughly 21% of them singletons, with around 0.03% in the top ten. These receptors are not linked to any known antigen. Material: naive CD4+ T cells from blood. Every receptor here comes from a woman in her 40s with type 1 diabetes.

In regard to this clone: The DNA is omitted, as the CDR3 cannot be located on it reliably, and the CDR3 follows TCRdb's listing. The chain links TRBV30 to TRBJ1-3. The CDR3 sequence runs 12 residues, both termini included. Per germline, CDR1 GTSNPN and CDR2 SVGIG (reference sequence). The CDR3 is CAWSFLENTIYF.

This sequence joins TRBV18 and TRBJ2-7; tentative D call: TRBD2 (5 bases). The CDR3 extends over 12 amino acids. V was pared by 3 bases and J by 5 bases, with 8 bases between. The germline V gene has CDR1 KGHSH and CDR2 LQKENI. CDR3 coding DNA: TGTGCCAGCTCACCGCTCGGGAACGAGCAGTACTTC. Translated, it gives CASSPLGNEQYF. Complete variable domain (other parts from reference TRBV18 and TRBJ2-7): NAGVMQNPRHLVRRRGQEARLRCSPMKGHSHVYWYRQLPEEGLKFMVYLQKENIIDESGMPKERFSAEFPKEGPSILRIQQVVRGDSAAYFCASSPLGNEQYFGPGTRLTVT.

The chain employs TRBV9 and TRBJ2-5, with D maybe TRBD1 (5 bases). Germline V CDR1 and CDR2: SGDLS, YYNGEE. V lost 2 bases and J lost 2, with 7 bases in between. This CDR3 is built from 13 residues. This CDR3 reads CASSVNRQETQYF. The DNA for the CDR3 is TGTGCCAGCAGCGTGAACAGGCAAGAGACCCAGTACTTC.

This chain connects TRBV5-1 to TRBJ2-7, with a tentative D call TRBD1 (6 bases). Looked up from germline, CDR1 is SGHRS and CDR2 is YFSETQ. There are 15 residues in the CDR3. V gave up 2 bases and J gave up 1 base, with 13 bases separating them. CDR3 DNA: TGCGCCAGCAGCTTTCGGGCAGGGGTTTCCTACGAGCAGTACTTC. This sequence encodes CASSFRAGVSYEQYF.

This clone appeared a few times. This chain links TRBV30 with TRBJ1-1; D unresolved. The CDR3 is 11 amino acids. Germline V gene lookup returns CDR1 GTSNPN and CDR2 SVGIG (reference sequence). Trimming pared 2 bases from V and 3 bases from J, leaving 4 bases between. For the CDR3, the DNA is TGTGCCTGGAGTAGCGACACTGAAGCTTTCTTT. Amino acids: CAWSSDTEAFF.

This clone occurred a few times. The junction shows a germline mismatch at one end, possibly a read error. The chain has TRBV14 and TRBJ2-1, with D possibly TRBD1 on 6 matching bases. The length of the CDR3 is 15 residues. Germline V gene data show CDR1 as SGHDN and CDR2 as FVKESK. CDR3: CASSQDRPRGHEQFF. The CDR3 nucleotides are TGTGCCAGCAGTCAAGACCGACCCAGGGGCCATGAGCAGTTCTTC.